This T cell receptor (beta chain) was captured in a study of T cell changes during pregnancy in multiple sclerosis. The CDR3 is 16 residues long. From germline, CDR1 is MNHEY and CDR2 SMNVEV (reference sequence). Trimming left V 4 bases short and J 4 bases short, with 19 bases between. The repertoire was sequenced with immunoSEQ multiplex PCR; TCRdb's copy has only in-frame clones and lacks some. The table shows about 56,000 clones, with around 87% occurring only once. The receptor was derived from a human donor whose cells served as feeder cells for cultures in a pregnancy study. The chain has TRBV27 and TRBJ1-1; weak D call: TRBD1 (6 bases). Material for sequencing was peripheral blood from another person, used as feeder cells. The CDR3, as DNA: TGTGCCAGCAGTTATTCCTACAGGGAGGTTGGCACTGAAGCTTTCTTT. Protein product: CASSYSYREVGTEAFF.